The 5 T cell receptor beta chains in this list originate from one sample, sequenced in a study of blood T cell repertoires in COVID-19. Profiled with immunoSEQ multiplex PCR; TCRdb holds only in-frame clones, not every one. The sample includes 200,000 to 300,000 clones, around 87% of them seen just once. Sequencing input: peripheral blood. Every receptor here comes from a woman between 25 and 40 years old who had recovered from COVID-19.

This clone has more than one count but fewer than ten. The chain couples TRBV6-4 to TRBJ1-1, with no clear D. There are 13 residues in the CDR3. Germline assignment: CDR1 MRHNA and CDR2 SNTAGT. V was shortened by 3 bases and J by 3 bases, with 8 bases between the two germline ends. CDR3 bases: TGTGCCAGCAGTGAGGAGCTGGACACTGAAGCTTTCTTT. Protein: CASSEELDTEAFF.

The V and J genes are TRBV7-2 and TRBJ2-2, with D perhaps TRBD2 (5 bases). Germline V gene lookup returns CDR1 SGHTA and CDR2 FQGNSA. V was pared by 0 bases and J by 3 bases, with 23 bases between. CDR3 length equals 20 residues. The CDR3, as DNA: TGTGCCAGCAGCTTAGCGCTAGTGGGCAGGTTGGGAGTCGACACCGGGGAGCTGTTTTTT. Translation: CASSLALVGRLGVDTGELFF. Supplemented by reference TRBV7-2 and TRBJ2-2, the full variable domain reads GAGVSQSPSNKVTEKGKDVELRCDPISGHTALYWYRQSLGQGLEFLIYFQGNSAPDKSGLPSDRFSAERTGGSVSTLTIQRTQQEDSAVYLCASSLALVGRLGVDTGELFFGEGSRLTVL.

The chain is built from TRBV25-1 and TRBJ2-3; 10 positions match TRBD2. Germline V lookup: CDR1 MGHDK, CDR2 SYGVNS. The CDR3 covers 16 residues. Losses at the gene ends were 3 bases for V and 4 bases for J; bases not matched to a gene: 7. CDR3: CASSDLLAGVADTQYF. In DNA, the CDR3 is TGTGCCAGCAGTGACCTTCTAGCGGGGGTCGCAGATACGCAGTATTTT.

V and J are TRBV5-1 and TRBJ2-3, with D perhaps matching TRBD2 (6 bases). Trimming pared 4 bases from V and 3 bases from J, leaving 15 bases between. CDR1 is SGHRS and CDR2 is YFSETQ in the germline V gene. CDR3 length: 15 residues. The chain's CDR3 is CASSGGSLGTDTQYF. CDR3 coding DNA: TGCGCCAGCAGCGGGGGGAGCCTAGGAACAGATACGCAGTATTTT.

A single count supports this clone. The chain couples TRBV5-6 to TRBJ2-1; 7 bases match TRBD1. Germline CDR1 SGHDT, CDR2 YYEEEE. V lost 4 bases, J lost 3 bases, and 10 bases stayed unmatched. The CDR3 runs to 16 residues. The CDR3 nucleotides read TGTGCCAGCAGCCCCACGACAGGGATGTACTACAATGAGCAGTTCTTC. This codes for CASSPTTGMYYNEQFF.